This T cell receptor beta chain was profiled in a study of blood T cell repertoires in COVID-19. Study-level information: Some COVID-19 samples were acute and others convalescent; all came from the United States, Italy and Spain. Sources were T cells, B-cell-depleted T cells, or PBMCs; the material itself was cDNA or gDNA.

Authors' data handling: Amplification from reference gene primers served as the basis for estimated nucleated cell counts. The protocol was immunoSEQ multiplex PCR, while the TCRdb copy is restricted to in-frame clones and leaves out a portion. The DNA was the basis for D and trimming; V, J and clone size are from that table. The table shows some 200,000 clones, with approximately 80% occurring only once. Germline lookup yields CDR1 SGDLS and CDR2 YYNGEE. The V end was cut by 4 bases, the J end by 8 bases, with 16 bases between. The CDR3 length is 14 residues. In this sample, this clone turned up a few times.

The chain links TRBV9 to TRBJ1-3; unclear D gene. Sequencing input: peripheral blood. This TCR derives from a woman of 80 years or more with active or convalescent COVID-19. CDR3 sequence (DNA): TGTGCCAGCAGCCCCCGAGGGTCCCAGGACACCATATATTTT. Protein: CASSPRGSQDTIYF.